One sample yielded the 30 T cell receptor beta chains listed below, sequenced in a study of beta chain features in type 1 diabetes. Reverse transcription of all isolated RNA meant that expressed TCRB transcripts were sequenced. Measured with immunoSEQ multiplex PCR; TCRdb has only the in-frame clones, and not every one. The table lists 250,000 to 300,000 clones, around 7.8% of them singletons. Material: central memory CD4+ T cells from blood. These receptor sequences come from a woman between 18 and 29 years old in good health.

In its sample, this clone was seen a few times. The chain combines TRBV11-3 with TRBJ1-1; no clear D. Germline loops: CDR1 SGHNT, CDR2 YENEEA. Trimming cost V 4 bases and J 1 base, with 7 bases left between them. The CDR3 loop spans 13 amino acids. In DNA, the CDR3 is TGTGCCAGCAGCTCTAATTGGAACACTGAAGCTTTCTTT. Its translation is CASSSNWNTEAFF.

This chain uses TRBV9 with TRBJ1-6; TRBD1 is a possible D gene (6 bases). In germline, CDR1 is SGDLS, CDR2 YYNGEE. The CDR3 consists of 14 residues. V was shortened by 2 bases and J by 8 bases, with 11 bases between the two germline ends. Written as DNA, the CDR3 is TGTGCCAGCAGCGTCCTGACAGGCGATTCACCCCTCCACTTT. Translated: CASSVLTGDSPLHF. Complete variable domain (other parts from reference TRBV9 and TRBJ1-6): DSGVTQTPKHLITATGQRVTLRCSPRSGDLSVYWYQQSLDQGLQFLIQYYNGEERAKGNILERFSAQQFPDLHSELNLSSLELGDSALYFCASSVLTGDSPLHFGNGTRLTVT.

This rearrangement joins TRBV5-4 to TRBJ1-6, with D possibly TRBD1 on 5 matching bases. The germline CDR1 and CDR2 sequences are SGHNT and YYREEE (reference sequence). The CDR3 totals 17 residues. Trimming shortened V by 4 bases and J by 6 bases, and 20 bases separated the two germline ends. CDR3 protein: CASSLLEGNKLNSPLHF. CDR3 sequence (DNA): TGTGCCAGCAGCCTCCTGGAGGGGAATAAACTTAATTCACCCCTCCACTTT.

This chain uses TRBV6-6 with TRBJ1-2, with D hard to call. Germline CDR1 MNHNY, CDR2 SVGAGI (reference sequence). CDR3 size: 13 residues. V was clipped by 6 bases and J by 2 bases, with 10 bases between them. The CDR3 here is CASRPTSNYGYTF. The CDR3 nucleotides read TGTGCCAGCAGGCCGACTTCGAACTATGGCTACACCTTC.

This clone appeared a few times. This rearrangement joins TRBV28 to TRBJ2-1; D is unclear. Trimming removed 6 bases at V and 3 bases at J, with 12 bases between. The CDR3 extends over 14 amino acids. CDR1 is MDHEN, CDR2 SYDVKM, per germline. CDR3 coding DNA: TGTGCCAGCAGCCTGAGCGAATTCTACAATGAGCAGTTCTTC. Protein: CASSLSEFYNEQFF.

Comments on this clone: One junction end disagrees with the germline gene, perhaps due to a read error. This sequence joins TRBV29-1 and TRBJ2-5, with D perhaps TRBD1 or TRBD2 (6 bases each). The CDR3 runs to 11 residues. CDR1 and CDR2 (germline): SQVTM, ANQGSEA. The CDR3 nucleotides are TGCAGCGTTTATGGGGGGCTCGACTGGGACTTC. It encodes CSVYGGLDWDF.

In this sample, this clone turned up a few times. The chain couples TRBV15 to TRBJ2-3; tentative D call: TRBD2 (6 bases). This CDR3 is 16 amino acids long. Trimming removed 3 bases from V and 2 bases from J, with 15 bases in between. CDR1 is LNHNV and CDR2 is YYDKDF in the germline V gene (reference sequence). CDR3 residues: CATSRKGRGSTDTQYF. The DNA of the CDR3 is TGTGCCACCAGCAGGAAGGGGCGGGGATCCACAGATACGCAGTATTTT.

This rearrangement joins TRBV5-8 to TRBJ2-2; 11 positions agree with TRBD2. Germline V gives CDR1 SGHTS, CDR2 YDEGEE. This CDR3 has 16 amino acids. After removal of 4 bases from V and 2 bases from J, the junction contained 4 bases not matched to a gene. Written as DNA, the CDR3 is TGTGCCAGCAGCAAGGGGACTAGCGGAAACACCGGGGAGCTGTTTTTT. This sequence encodes CASSKGTSGNTGELFF.

The CDR3 here is CATSRVGPRDEQFF. In DNA form, the CDR3 reads TGTGCCACCAGCAGAGTAGGACCCCGCGATGAGCAGTTCTTC. The V gene is TRBV15, the J gene TRBJ2-1; D is unclear. The ends were cut back, 1 base at V and 8 bases at J, with 12 bases in the middle. The CDR3 has 14 amino acids. Germline CDR1 LNHNV, CDR2 YYDKDF (reference sequence).

The rearrangement joins TRBV7-2 to TRBJ1-6, with TRBD1 matching 8 bases. This CDR3 is built from 15 residues. V dropped 4 bases and J dropped 11; count of bases not matched to a gene: 10. Germline CDR1 is SGHTA and CDR2 is FQGNSA. The CDR3 coding sequence is TGTGCCAGCAGCTACTCAGGACAGGGCGGCACACCCCTCCACTTT. Its protein product is CASSYSGQGGTPLHF.

V usage is TRBV2 and J usage is TRBJ2-5; D possibly corresponds to TRBD1 (5 bases). Trimming cost V 7 bases and J 3 bases, with 18 bases left between them. This CDR3 spans 15 amino acids. Germline V gene lookup returns CDR1 SNHLY and CDR2 FYNNEI. CDR3 DNA sequence: TGTGCCAGCAATCGAGAGCCTGGGGCCGAAGAGACCCAGTACTTC. Translating gives CASNREPGAEETQYF. The full variable domain, completed using reference TRBV2 and TRBJ2-5, is EPEVTQTPSHQVTQMGQEVILRCVPISNHLYFYWYRQILGQKVEFLVSFYNNEISEKSEIFDDQFSVERPDGSNFTLKIRSTKLEDSAMYFCASNREPGAEETQYFGPGTRLLVL.

In its sample, this clone was seen a few times. The chain joins TRBV28 to TRBJ1-2; tentatively, D is TRBD1 (6 bases). This CDR3 region has 12 residues. The V and J ends lost 6 bases and 4 bases respectively, with 9 bases between them. Germline V gene lookup returns CDR1 MDHEN and CDR2 SYDVKM. The CDR3 DNA sequence: TGTGCCAGCAGCGCGGACAGCTATGGCTACACCTTC. It specifies CASSADSYGYTF.

The rearrangement joins TRBV5-1 to TRBJ2-7; D may be TRBD2 (5 bases). V was clipped by 0 bases and J by 0 bases, with 10 bases between them. The length of the CDR3 is 15 residues. The germline CDR1 and CDR2 sequences are SGHRS and YFSETQ. For the CDR3, the DNA is TGCGCCAGCAGCTTGGGCGGGCCCAGCTCCTACGAGCAGTACGTC. Encoded protein: CASSLGGPSSYEQYV.

The rearrangement links TRBV7-9 to TRBJ2-1; 9 positions match TRBD2. The germline V gene encodes CDR1 SEHNR and CDR2 FQNEAQ (reference sequence). Trimming at V came to 0 bases and at J to 4 bases, leaving 4 bases not matched to a gene. The CDR3 is 16 residues long. The CDR3 DNA sequence: TGTGCCAGCAGCTTAGCTTTAGCGGGGGAGTACAATGAGCAGTTCTTC. Translating gives CASSLALAGEYNEQFF.

The rearrangement joins TRBV19 to TRBJ2-1; D gene ambiguous. The CDR3 extends over 16 amino acids. Trimming took off 8 bases at V and 0 bases at J, with 17 bases between the two ends. Germline V gene sequence: CDR1 LNHDA, CDR2 SQIVND (reference sequence). This CDR3 is CASSDLQISSYNEQFF. The DNA of the CDR3 is TGTGCCAGTTCGGATTTACAGATAAGCTCCTACAATGAGCAGTTCTTC.

The chain employs TRBV29-1 and TRBJ2-6; D unclear. There are 16 residues in the CDR3. CDR1 is SQVTM and CDR2 is ANQGSEA in the germline V gene. Trimming removed 2 bases from V and 0 bases from J, with 11 bases in between. CDR3 sequence (DNA): TGCAGCGTTGAAAGTCAGGCCAGCTCTGGGGCCAACGTCCTGACTTTC. Translated: CSVESQASSGANVLTF.

This clone was counted between two and nine times. The V and J genes are TRBV7-8 and TRBJ2-1, with D unresolved. The germline V and J ends were trimmed by 1 base and 5 bases, with 9 bases remaining between them. This CDR3 region has 14 residues. Germline V gene data show CDR1 as SGHVS and CDR2 as FQNEAQ. CDR3 region: CASSLGIGNNEQFF. The CDR3 DNA reads as TGTGCCAGCAGCTTAGGGATAGGGAACAATGAGCAGTTCTTC.

This clone showed up just a few times. J is TRBJ2-7 and V is TRBV7-3; D ambiguous. The V gene lost 5 bases and the J gene lost 2 bases, with 13 bases spanning the gap. Germline lookup yields CDR1 SGHTA and CDR2 FQGTGA. CDR3 length: 14 residues. CDR3 sequence reads: CASSPKGLTYEQYF. The CDR3, as DNA: TGTGCCAGCAGCCCCAAAGGGCTCACCTACGAGCAGTACTTC.

This clone was detected only a few times. This chain connects TRBV5-4 to TRBJ2-3; D uncertain. V lost 4 bases and J 6 bases, leaving 15 bases between the germline ends. The CDR3 sequence is 14 residues long. Looked up from germline, CDR1 is SGHNT and CDR2 is YYREEE (reference sequence). CDR3 sequence reads: CASSPSKPVDTQYF. The CDR3 coding sequence is TGTGCCAGCAGCCCAAGTAAACCAGTGGATACGCAGTATTTT. The complete variable domain, with remaining parts taken from reference TRBV5-4 and TRBJ2-3, reads ETGVTQSPTHLIKTRGQQVTLRCSSQSGHNTVSWYQQALGQGPQFIFQYYREEENGRGNFPPRFSGLQFPNYSSELNVNALELDDSALYLCASSPSKPVDTQYFGPGTRLTVL.

This clone was recorded at least ten times. V is TRBV11-3 and J is TRBJ2-2, with no clear D. V was clipped by 1 base and J by 3 bases, with 6 bases between them. Germline lookup yields CDR1 SGHNT and CDR2 YENEEA. CDR3 length: 14 residues. CDR3: CASSLGEYTGELFF. For the CDR3, the DNA is TGTGCCAGCAGCTTAGGGGAATACACCGGGGAGCTGTTTTTT.

This clone has more than one count but fewer than ten. The CDR3 protein is CASSPLPSGGNTGELFF. Written as DNA, the CDR3 is TGTGCCAGCTCACCCTTACCTAGCGGAGGGAACACCGGGGAGCTGTTTTTT. The rearrangement joins TRBV18 to TRBJ2-2; 7 nucleotides match TRBD2. CDR1 KGHSH and CDR2 LQKENI come from the germline V gene. The V and J ends lost 3 bases and 1 base, in that order; junction bases with no gene match: 8. CDR3 size: 17 residues.

This clone showed up just a few times. The chain joins TRBV5-6 to TRBJ1-4; D is perhaps TRBD1 (5 bases). This CDR3 contains 15 residues. Germline CDR1 and CDR2: SGHDT and YYEEEE. V was cut by 4 bases and J by 7 bases, with 17 bases left in between. CDR3 residues: CASSHLRGGGEKLFF. CDR3 nucleotide sequence: TGTGCCAGCAGCCACCTCCGGGGTGGGGGTGAAAAACTGTTTTTT. Supplemented by reference TRBV5-6 and TRBJ1-4, the full variable domain reads DAGVTQSPTHLIKTRGQQVTLRCSPKSGHDTVSWYQQALGQGPQFIFQYYEEEERQRGNFPDRFSGHQFPNYSSELNVNALLLGDSALYLCASSHLRGGGEKLFFGSGTQLSVL.

This clone was seen a few times. V gene TRBV4-1 combines with J gene TRBJ2-3; D uncertain. CDR3 size: 14 residues. CDR1 MGHRA and CDR2 YSYEKL come from the germline V gene. V lost 4 bases and J lost 3, with 11 bases in between. As DNA, the CDR3 is TGCGCCAGCAGCCGGCTCCCGAGGACAGATACGCAGTATTTT. As protein: CASSRLPRTDTQYF.

This clone was counted between two and nine times. This rearrangement joins TRBV11-3 to TRBJ1-1, with D uncertain. The CDR3 length is 13 residues. Trimming left V 5 bases short and J 3 bases short, with 10 bases between. Germline V gives CDR1 SGHNT, CDR2 YENEEA. The CDR3 DNA reads as TGTGCCAGCAGCCACGGCGGGGACACTGAAGCTTTCTTT. It translates to CASSHGGDTEAFF.

This clone was found a few times. V usage is TRBV4-3 and J usage is TRBJ2-7, with TRBD2 identical over 7 bases. V trimming: 1 base; J trimming: 1 base; junction bases outside the gene matches: 7. The CDR3 spans 16 residues. CDR1 and CDR2 from the germline V gene are LGHNA and YSLEER. CDR3 in DNA: TGCGCCAGCAGCCAAGTACACAGCGGGGCTTCCTACGAGCAGTACTTC. This sequence encodes CASSQVHSGASYEQYF.

For the CDR3, the DNA is TGTGCGAAGAACAGGTTCCAGAATGAAAAACTGTTTTTT. Encoded protein: CAKNRFQNEKLFF. This chain links TRBV19 with TRBJ1-4; the D gene is possibly TRBD1 (5 bases). CDR1 LNHDA and CDR2 SQIVND come from the germline V gene (reference sequence). The CDR3 sequence is 13 residues long.

This clone has only a few counts. CDR3 region: CASRDLNSPLHF. The CDR3 DNA sequence: TGTGCCAGCAGAGACCTTAATTCACCCCTCCACTTT. The V and J genes are TRBV6-1 and TRBJ1-6; no clear D. This CDR3 is built from 12 residues. In germline, CDR1 is MNHNS, CDR2 SASEGT. V dropped 6 bases and J dropped 6 bases, with 6 bases sitting between them.

This clone has at least ten counts. The CDR3 loop reads CASSQDFEQYF. Here the CDR3 DNA reads TGTGCCAGCAGCCAAGATTTCGAGCAGTACTTC. J is TRBJ2-7 and V is TRBV5-5; no firm D call. V lost 4 bases, J lost 6 bases, and 8 bases lay in between. This CDR3 is built from 11 residues. Germline V gives CDR1 SGHKS, CDR2 YYEKEE (reference sequence).

V usage is TRBV6-5 and J usage is TRBJ2-7, with 7 nucleotides matching TRBD1. Germline V lookup: CDR1 MNHEY, CDR2 SVGAGI. V was clipped by 6 bases and J by 3 bases; unmatched bases: 8. The CDR3 loop spans 14 amino acids. The CDR3 sequence is CASRTGQASYEQYV. The CDR3 bases are TGTGCCAGCAGAACCGGACAGGCTAGCTACGAGCAGTACGTC.

Turning to this clone: The same CDR3 can be traced to other DNA sequences in this sample. The CDR3 loop is CASSLEGGETQYF. In DNA, the CDR3 is TGTGCCAGCAGCTTAGAGGGAGGAGAGACCCAGTACTTC. The chain couples TRBV7-2 to TRBJ2-5; TRBD2 might be the D (6 bases). The CDR3 is 13 residues long. V was shortened by 1 base and J by 4 bases, with 7 bases between the two germline ends. From germline, CDR1 is SGHTA and CDR2 FQGNSA.